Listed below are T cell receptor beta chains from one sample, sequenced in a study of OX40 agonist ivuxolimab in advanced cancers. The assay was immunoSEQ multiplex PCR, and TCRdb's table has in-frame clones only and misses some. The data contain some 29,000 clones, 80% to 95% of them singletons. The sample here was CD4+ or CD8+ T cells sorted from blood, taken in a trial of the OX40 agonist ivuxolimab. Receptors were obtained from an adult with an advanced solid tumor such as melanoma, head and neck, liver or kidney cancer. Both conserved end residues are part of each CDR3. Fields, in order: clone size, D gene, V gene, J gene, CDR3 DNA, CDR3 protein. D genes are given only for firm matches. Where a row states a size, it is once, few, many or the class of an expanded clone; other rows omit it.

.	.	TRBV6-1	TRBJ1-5	TGTGCCAGCAGTACGGACAGAACCAATCAGCCCCAGCATTTT	CASSTDRTNQPQHF
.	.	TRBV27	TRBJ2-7	TGTGCCAGCAGTACTCACCTCACCGGCCGCGAGCAGTACTTC	CASSTHLTGREQYF
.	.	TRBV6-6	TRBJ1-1	TGTGCCAGCAACGGGGGGAACACTGAAGCTTTCTTT	CASNGGNTEAFF
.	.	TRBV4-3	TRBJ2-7	TGCGCCAGCAGCCAAGGGATCCAGGGCTACGAGCAGTACTTC	CASSQGIQGYEQYF
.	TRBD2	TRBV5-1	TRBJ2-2	TGCGCCAGCAGCTCCCGGATAGCGGGGGTAACCGGGGAGCTGTTTTTT	CASSSRIAGVTGELFF
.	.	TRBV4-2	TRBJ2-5	TGTGCCAGCAGCCAAGGGGGTAACTTGGACTATCTCCAAGAGACCCAGTACTTC	CASSQGGNLDYLQETQYF
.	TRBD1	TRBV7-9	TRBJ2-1	TGTGCCAGCAGCTCCGAATTCAGACAGGGCTACAATGAGCAGTTCTTC	CASSSEFRQGYNEQFF
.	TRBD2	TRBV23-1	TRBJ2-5	TGCGCCAGCAGTCAATTGGGTAGCGTGGTAGCGGGGACAATACCAATAGAGACCCAGTACTTC	CASSQLGSVVAGTIPIETQYF
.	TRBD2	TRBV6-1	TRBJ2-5	TGTGCCAGCATTGAAAGGACTAGCGGGGTCAAAAGCCAAGAGACCCAGTACTTC	CASIERTSGVKSQETQYF
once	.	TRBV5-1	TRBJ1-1	TGCGCCAGCAGCTTTGGGCAGGAAAGGCCCACTGAAGCTTTCTTT	CASSFGQERPTEAFF
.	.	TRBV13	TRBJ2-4	TGTGCCAGCAGCTTAGAACCGGTAGCCAAAAACATTCAGTACTTC	CASSLEPVAKNIQYF
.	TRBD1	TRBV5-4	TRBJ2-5	TGTGCCAGCAGCCTGTTAATGACAGGGGGCCAAGAGACCCAGTACTTC	CASSLLMTGGQETQYF
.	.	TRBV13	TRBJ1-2	TGTGCCAGCTTAGCGCCGGCTAACTATGGCTACACCTTC	CASLAPANYGYTF
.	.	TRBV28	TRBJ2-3	TGTGCCAGCAGTTTCCAGCGGGGCACAGATACGCAGTATTTT	CASSFQRGTDTQYF
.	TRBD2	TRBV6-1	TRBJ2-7	TGTGCCAGCAGTGAGGCGGGAGGAGGCGACGAGCAGTACTTC	CASSEAGGGDEQYF
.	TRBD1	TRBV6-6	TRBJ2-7	TGTGCCAGCAGTTCCTCCGGGACAGGGTTCGTCGAGCAGTACTTC	CASSSSGTGFVEQYF
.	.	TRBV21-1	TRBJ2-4	TGTGCCAGCGGCTTGAAGGACAGTCGGTACTTC	CASGLKDSRYF
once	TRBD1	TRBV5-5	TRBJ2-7	TGTGCCAGCACGCAAAGGGGGACAGGTTCCTACGAGCAGTACTTC	CASTQRGTGSYEQYF
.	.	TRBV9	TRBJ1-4	TGTGCCAGCAGCGCCTCACAGGGCCCCCCTAATGAAAAACTGTTTTTT	CASSASQGPPNEKLFF
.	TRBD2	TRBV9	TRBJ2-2	TGTGCCAGCAGCGTCAACCCGGGACTAGCGGGTGTCACCGGGGAGCTGTTTTTT	CASSVNPGLAGVTGELFF
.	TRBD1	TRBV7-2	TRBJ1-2	TGTGCCAGCAGCTTAGTGTTACAGGGGTTGGTGGATGGCTACACCTTC	CASSLVLQGLVDGYTF
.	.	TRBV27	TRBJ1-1	TGTGCCAGCAGTCCGGCGGGGGGGGCGGGTGAAGCTTTCTTT	CASSPAGGAGEAFF
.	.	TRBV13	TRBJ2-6	TGTGCCAGCAGCACCCTCACAGGGATAGCTGGGGCCAACGTCCTGACTTTC	CASSTLTGIAGANVLTF
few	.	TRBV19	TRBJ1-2	TGTGCCAGTAGTATGGGTTCATCGGGGGCCCACTATGGCTACACCTTC	CASSMGSSGAHYGYTF
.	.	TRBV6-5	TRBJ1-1	TGTGCCAGCAGTTACCGTTACGGGAACACTGAAGCTTTCTTT	CASSYRYGNTEAFF
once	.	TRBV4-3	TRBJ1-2	TGCGCCAGCAGCCATTGGGGCAGCGAGAACTATGGCTACACCTTC	CASSHWGSENYGYTF
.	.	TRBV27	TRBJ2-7	TGTGCCAGCAGTCTCTCCTACGAGCAGTACTTC	CASSLSYEQYF
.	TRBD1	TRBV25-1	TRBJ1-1	TGTGCCAGCAGTGAAGGACAGGGGAACACTGAAGCTTTCTTT	CASSEGQGNTEAFF
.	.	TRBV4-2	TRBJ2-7	TGTGCCAGCAGCCAAGTCGCTGCCGGGGGGCTTGTTGCGTACGAGCAGTACTTC	CASSQVAAGGLVAYEQYF
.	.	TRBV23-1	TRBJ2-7	TGCGCCAGCAGTCAAATCCCCGGGACTGACTACGAGCAGTACTTC	CASSQIPGTDYEQYF
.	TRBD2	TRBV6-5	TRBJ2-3	TGTGCCAGCAGGGGACTAGCGGGGGGCCCGGATACGCAGTATTTT	CASRGLAGGPDTQYF
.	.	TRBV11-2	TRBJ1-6	TGTGCCAGCAGCCCACGGGACGCCTTCTCCTATAATTCACCCCTCCACTTT	CASSPRDAFSYNSPLHF
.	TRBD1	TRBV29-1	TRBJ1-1	TGCAGCGTTTTGACAGGGGGCGGTGAAGCTTTCTTT	CSVLTGGGEAFF
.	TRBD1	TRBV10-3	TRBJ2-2	TGTGCCATCAGTGACCTGGGACAGGGTTCATCCGGGGAGCTGTTTTTT	CAISDLGQGSSGELFF
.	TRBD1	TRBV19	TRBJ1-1	TGTGCCAGTAGTACTACAGGGGTTAACCTGAACACTGAAGCTTTCTTT	CASSTTGVNLNTEAFF
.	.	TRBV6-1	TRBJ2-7	TGTGCCAGCAGTGGGGTCCCCTGGGAGCAGTACTTC	CASSGVPWEQYF
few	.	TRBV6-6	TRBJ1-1	TGTGCCAGCAGTTACTCGACAGGAAACACTGAAGCTTTCTTT	CASSYSTGNTEAFF
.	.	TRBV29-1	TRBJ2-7	TGCAGCGTTGATGTACCTTACGAGCAGTACTTC	CSVDVPYEQYF
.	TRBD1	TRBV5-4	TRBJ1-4	TGTGCCAGCAGCTTCGACAGGGGGAAAGAAAAACTGTTTTTT	CASSFDRGKEKLFF
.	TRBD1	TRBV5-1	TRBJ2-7	TGCGCCAGCAGCTTGGCCACAGGGGCATACGAGCAGTACTTC	CASSLATGAYEQYF
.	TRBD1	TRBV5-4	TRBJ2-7	TGTGCCAGCCAACGGGACAGGGTTAACGAGCAGTACTTC	CASQRDRVNEQYF
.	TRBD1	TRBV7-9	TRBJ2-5	TGTGCCAGCAGCCTGGACAGGGGGCCGGGTGAGACCCAGTACTTC	CASSLDRGPGETQYF
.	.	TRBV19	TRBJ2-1	TGTGCCAGTAAACTGGCGGTAACCTACAATGAGCAGTTCTTC	CASKLAVTYNEQFF
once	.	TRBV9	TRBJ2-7	TGTGCCAGCAGCCCACGAGGGGGGACATGGGACTCCTACGAGCAGTACTTC	CASSPRGGTWDSYEQYF
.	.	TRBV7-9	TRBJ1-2	TGTGCCAGCAGCCCTACAGCCGATTACTCTGGCTACACCTTC	CASSPTADYSGYTF
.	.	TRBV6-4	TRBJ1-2	TGTGCCAGCAGTGACTCTGGATCTGGCTACACCTTC	CASSDSGSGYTF
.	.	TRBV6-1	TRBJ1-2	TGTGCCAGCAGTTACGGCAATGGCTACACCTTC	CASSYGNGYTF
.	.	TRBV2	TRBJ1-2	TGTGCCAGCAGTGGGGCTTACTATGGCTACACCTTC	CASSGAYYGYTF
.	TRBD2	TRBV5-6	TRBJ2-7	TGTGCCAGCAGCTGGGGTGGACTAGTTAGCGACGAGCAGTACTTC	CASSWGGLVSDEQYF
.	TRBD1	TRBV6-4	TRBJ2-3	TGTGCCAGCAGTGTGGAGACAGGGGGCACAGATACGCAGTATTTT	CASSVETGGTDTQYF
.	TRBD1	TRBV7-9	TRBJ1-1	TGTGCCAGCAGCTCGACCAGGGGGCGTGGACTGGTTGAAGCTTTCTTT	CASSSTRGRGLVEAFF
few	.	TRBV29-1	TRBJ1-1	TGCAGCGTCCCGAGGTGGATTGAGGGGGTTGGTGCTGAAGCTTTCTTT	CSVPRWIEGVGAEAFF
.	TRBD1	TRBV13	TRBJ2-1	TGTGCCAGCAGCTTAAGGGGGCTTGGCGGCAATGAGCAGTTCTTC	CASSLRGLGGNEQFF
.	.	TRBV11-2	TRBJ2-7	TGTGCCAGCAGCATCAGGGTGCTCTCCTACGAGCAGTACTTC	CASSIRVLSYEQYF
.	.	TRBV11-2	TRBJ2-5	TGTGCCAGCAGCTCCGGACTCACCCAGTACTTC	CASSSGLTQYF